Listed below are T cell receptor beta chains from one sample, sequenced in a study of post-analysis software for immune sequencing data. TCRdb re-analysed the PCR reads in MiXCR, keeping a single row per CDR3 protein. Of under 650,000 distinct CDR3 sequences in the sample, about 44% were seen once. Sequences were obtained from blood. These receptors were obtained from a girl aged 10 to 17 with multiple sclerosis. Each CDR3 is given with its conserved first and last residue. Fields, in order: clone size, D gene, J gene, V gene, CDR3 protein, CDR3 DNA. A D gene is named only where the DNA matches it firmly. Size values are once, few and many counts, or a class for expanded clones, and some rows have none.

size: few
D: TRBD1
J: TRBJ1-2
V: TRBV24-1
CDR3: CATSDHRGRDGYTF
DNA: TGTGCCACCAGTGATCACAGGGGGCGGGATGGCTACACCTTC

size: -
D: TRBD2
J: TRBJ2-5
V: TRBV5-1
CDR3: CASSWGLAGAEETQYF
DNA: TGCGCCAGCAGCTGGGGACTAGCGGGGGCTGAGGAGACCCAGTACTTC

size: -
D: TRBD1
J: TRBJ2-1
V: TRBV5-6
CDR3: CASSLQGDEQFF
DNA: TGTGCCAGCAGCTTGCAGGGGGATGAGCAGTTCTTC

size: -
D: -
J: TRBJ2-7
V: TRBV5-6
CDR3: CASSLVGAETYEQYF
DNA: TGTGCCAGCAGCTTGGTTGGGGCGGAGACCTACGAGCAGTACTTC

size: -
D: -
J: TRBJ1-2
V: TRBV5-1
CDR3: CASSFGVDYRQINYGYTF
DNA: TGCGCCAGCAGCTTCGGGGTAGATTATCGACAGATCAACTATGGCTACACCTTC

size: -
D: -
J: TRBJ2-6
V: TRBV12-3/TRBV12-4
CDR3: CASSYRVLAGANVLTF
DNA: TGTGCCAGTAGTTACAGGGTACTAGCTGGGGCCAACGTCCTGACTTTC

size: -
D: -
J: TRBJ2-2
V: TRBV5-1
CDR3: CASSLLPQGIGTGELFF
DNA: TGCGCCAGCAGCTTGTTGCCCCAGGGGATTGGCACCGGGGAACTGTTTTTT

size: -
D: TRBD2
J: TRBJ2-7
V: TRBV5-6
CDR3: CASSLYFGTSGSSYEQYF
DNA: TGTGCCAGCAGCTTATATTTTGGGACTAGCGGGAGTAGCTACGAGCAGTACTTC

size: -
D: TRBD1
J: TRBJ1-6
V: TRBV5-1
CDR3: CASSLAESGQGNSPLHF
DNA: TGCGCCAGCAGCTTGGCCGAATCGGGACAGGGGAATTCACCCCTCCACTTT

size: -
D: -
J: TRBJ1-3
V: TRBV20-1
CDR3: CSAMPPPWVSSGNTIYF
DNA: TGCAGTGCTATGCCTCCCCCGTGGGTGAGCTCTGGAAACACCATATATTTT

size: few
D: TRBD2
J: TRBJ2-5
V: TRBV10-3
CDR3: CAIRTTSGGNQETQYF
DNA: TGTGCCATCAGGACGACTAGCGGGGGGAACCAAGAGACCCAGTACTTC

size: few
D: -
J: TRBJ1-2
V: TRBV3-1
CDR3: CASSQDRSYGYTF
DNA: TGTGCCAGCAGCCAAGACAGGAGTTATGGCTACACCTTC

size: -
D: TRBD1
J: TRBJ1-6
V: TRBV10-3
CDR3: CAIRGQVDSPLHF
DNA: TGTGCCATCAGGGGACAGGTAGATTCACCCCTCCACTTT

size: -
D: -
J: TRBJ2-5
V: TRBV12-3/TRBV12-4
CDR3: CASGHRVSQYF
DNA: TGTGCCAGCGGGCACAGGGTTTCCCAGTACTTC

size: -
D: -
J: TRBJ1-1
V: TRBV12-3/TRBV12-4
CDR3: CASSLVGLNTEAFF
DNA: TGTGCCAGCAGCCTTGTGGGCCTCAACACTGAAGCTTTCTTT

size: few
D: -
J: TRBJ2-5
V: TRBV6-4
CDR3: CASSEYSGQETQYF
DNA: TGTGCCAGCAGTGAGTACTCCGGGCAAGAGACCCAGTACTTC

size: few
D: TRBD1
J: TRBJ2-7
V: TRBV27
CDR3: CASSLIQGAHEQYF
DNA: TGTGCCAGCAGTTTAATTCAGGGGGCCCACGAGCAGTACTTC